What follows describes a single TCR beta chain. Its cognate antigen is unknown. V was cut by 2 bases and J by 4 bases, with 14 bases left in between. Germline values: CDR1 SGHRS, CDR2 YFSETQ. The CDR3 sequence is 15 residues long. This sample was included in a study of regulatory T cells. The primer mix had 52 TRBV and 13 TRBJ primers. Using immunoSEQ multiplex PCR, the repertoire was profiled, and TCRdb retains in-frame clones only, with some absent. The profile shows around 15,000 clones, 80% to 90% of them singletons. Study outcomes and limitations: Hydrophobic residues at CDR3 positions 6 and 7 were enriched in conventional CD4+ T cells of CD3G-deficient patients.

A couple of CD3G-deficient patients had more severe autoimmunity; all had some. Sorting split CD4+ cells into CD25-high CD127-low Tregs and CD25-low CD127-high conventional T cells. The V gene is TRBV5-1, the J gene TRBJ2-3, with D unclear. Sequenced material: conventional CD4+ T cells sorted from blood. This TCR was sampled from a person aged 30-39 years with CD3G deficiency. The CDR3 region is CASSFGHFESDTQYF. The DNA for the CDR3 is TGCGCCAGCAGCTTTGGTCATTTTGAGTCAGATACGCAGTATTTT.